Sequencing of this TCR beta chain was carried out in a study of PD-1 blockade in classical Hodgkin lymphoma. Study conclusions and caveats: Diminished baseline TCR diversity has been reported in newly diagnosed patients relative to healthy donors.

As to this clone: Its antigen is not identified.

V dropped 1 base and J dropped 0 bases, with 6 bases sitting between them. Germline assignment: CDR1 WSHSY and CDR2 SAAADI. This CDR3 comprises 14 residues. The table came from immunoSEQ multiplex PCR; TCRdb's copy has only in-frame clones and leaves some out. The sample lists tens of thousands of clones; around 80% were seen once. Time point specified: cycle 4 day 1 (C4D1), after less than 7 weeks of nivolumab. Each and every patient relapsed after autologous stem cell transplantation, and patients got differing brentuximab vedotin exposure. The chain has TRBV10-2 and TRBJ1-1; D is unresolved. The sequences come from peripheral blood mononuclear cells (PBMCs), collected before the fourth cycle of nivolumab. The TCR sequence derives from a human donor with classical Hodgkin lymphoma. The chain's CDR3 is CASSEWRVNTEAFF. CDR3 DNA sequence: TGCGCCAGCAGTGAGTGGCGGGTGAACACTGAAGCTTTCTTT.